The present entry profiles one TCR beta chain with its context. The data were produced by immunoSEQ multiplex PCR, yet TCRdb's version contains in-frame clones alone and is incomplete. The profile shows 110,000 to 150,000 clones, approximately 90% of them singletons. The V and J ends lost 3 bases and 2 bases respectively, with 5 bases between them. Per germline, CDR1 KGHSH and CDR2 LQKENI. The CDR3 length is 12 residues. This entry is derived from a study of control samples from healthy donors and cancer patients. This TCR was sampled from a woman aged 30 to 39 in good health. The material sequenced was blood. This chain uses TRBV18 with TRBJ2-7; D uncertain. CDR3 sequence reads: CASSPEPYEQYF. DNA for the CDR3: TGTGCCAGCTCACCGGAGCCCTACGAGCAGTACTTC.